Listed below are T cell receptor beta chains from one sample, sequenced in a study of CD8 T cells in Susac syndrome. TCRdb reanalysed the immunoSEQ multiplex PCR reads using MiXCR and keeps one entry per CDR3 protein. The sample yields more than 200,000 distinct CDR3 sequences, around 90% seen once. Sequenced material: CD8+ T cells from PBMCs. All receptors derive from a human donor with multiple sclerosis. Both conserved end residues are part of each CDR3. A D gene is named only where the DNA matches it firmly. Size values are once, few and many counts, or a class for expanded clones, and some rows have none.

>TRBJ2-1|NA|TRBV5-1|TRBD2
TGCGCCAGCAGCTTTCTAGCGGGAGAGGGTGAGCAGTTCTTC
CASSFLAGEGEQFF
>TRBJ2-1|NA|TRBV4-2|TRBD2
TGTGCCAGCAGCCAAGAAGTAGCGGGACGCAATGAGCAGTTCTTC
CASSQEVAGRNEQFF
>TRBJ1-1|NA|TRBV5-6|NA
TGTGCCAGCAGCTTTATCCGGACTTCTCAGGGGACTGAAGCTTTCTTT
CASSFIRTSQGTEAFF
>TRBJ2-1|NA|TRBV28|NA
TGTGCCAGCAGTCCCGGGCAAGAAACCTACAATGAGCAGTTCTTC
CASSPGQETYNEQFF
>TRBJ1-1|NA|TRBV4-2|TRBD1
TGTGCCAGCAGCCAAGGTTACGGGACAGGGGTTGGCACTGAAGCTTTCTTT
CASSQGYGTGVGTEAFF
>TRBJ1-2|NA|TRBV29-1|NA
TGCAGCGTTGATGGAGGGACGGGAAACTATGGCTACACCTTC
CSVDGGTGNYGYTF
>TRBJ1-1|once|TRBV30|NA
TGTGCCTGGAGTGTATTAAAGGACACTGAAGCTTTCTTT
CAWSVLKDTEAFF
>TRBJ2-3|NA|TRBV9|NA
TGTGCCAGCAGCGTAGAGGGGGTACGGGCAGATACGCAGTATTTT
CASSVEGVRADTQYF
>TRBJ2-1|NA|TRBV27|NA
TGTGCCAGCAGTTCCCCTTGGGCGGGAAAGGGCTACAATGAGCAGTTCTTC
CASSSPWAGKGYNEQFF
>TRBJ2-3|NA|TRBV27|TRBD2
TGTGCCAGCAGTTTTAGAGCGGGGGTTCTCACAGATACGCAGTATTTT
CASSFRAGVLTDTQYF
>TRBJ2-2|NA|TRBV12-3/TRBV12-4|NA
TGTGCCACCAGGGGGGAAAAGCCGGGACCCTTAAACACCGGGGAGCTGTTTTTT
CATRGEKPGPLNTGELFF
>TRBJ1-1|NA|TRBV30|NA
TGTGCCGGCTCGGGGCTAAACACTGAAGCTTTCTTT
CAGSGLNTEAFF
>TRBJ2-1|NA|TRBV9|TRBD2
TGTGCCAGCAGTGGACTAGCGGGGGGGCATAGTGAGCAGTTCTTC
CASSGLAGGHSEQFF
>TRBJ1-2|once|TRBV15|NA
TGTGCCACCAGCTCAGGAGCGGGCAGCTTTTATGGCTACACCTTC
CATSSGAGSFYGYTF
>TRBJ1-2|NA|TRBV20-1|TRBD1
TGCAGTGCTAGCCTGGGGGGACAGGGCTACACCTTC
CSASLGGQGYTF
>TRBJ2-1|NA|TRBV7-2|NA
TGTGCCAGCAGCCCCGGCGTCGGCTCTGATGAGCAGTTCTTC
CASSPGVGSDEQFF
>TRBJ1-2|NA|TRBV7-2|TRBD1
TGTGCCAGCAGCTCCGGGACAGGGAACTATGGCTACACCTTC
CASSSGTGNYGYTF
>TRBJ2-7|NA|TRBV20-1|TRBD2
TGCAGTGCTAGAGATAGCGGGGGGGCGGGGCAGTACTTC
CSARDSGGAGQYF
>TRBJ2-3|NA|TRBV7-2|NA
TGTGCCAGCAGCGTATGGGCAGGGAGACCAGATACGCAGTATTTT
CASSVWAGRPDTQYF
>TRBJ1-6|NA|TRBV7-9|NA
TGTGCCAGCAGCTTATGGGGGATCGGGTCACCCCTCCACTTT
CASSLWGIGSPLHF
>TRBJ2-1|NA|TRBV6-2/TRBV6-3|NA
TGTGCCAGCAGGAGGGGGTTGGCCCCTAACAATGAGCAGTTCTTC
CASRRGLAPNNEQFF
>TRBJ2-4|NA|TRBV7-9|NA
TGTGCCAGCAGCCAAGATATTGGGCAGATGGGCAAAAACATTCAGTACTTC
CASSQDIGQMGKNIQYF
>TRBJ2-1|NA|TRBV11-2|NA
TGTGCCAGCAGCTCGGGGAGTAGGTACAATGAGCAGTTCTTC
CASSSGSRYNEQFF
>TRBJ2-7|NA|TRBV27|TRBD2
TGTGCCAGCCGGGCTGTACAAGCGGGGAACTCCGAGCAGTACTTC
CASRAVQAGNSEQYF
>TRBJ1-5|NA|TRBV12-3/TRBV12-4|NA
TGTGCCAGCAGTTTAAGTCCCTTGCAGCCCCAGCATTTT
CASSLSPLQPQHF
>TRBJ2-7|NA|TRBV5-1|TRBD2
TGCGCCAGCAGCCCGGGGACTAGCCCTGCCTACGAGCAGTACTTC
CASSPGTSPAYEQYF
>TRBJ2-3|NA|TRBV2|NA
TGTGCCAGCAGTCGGGACGGCGAGAGCACAGATACGCAGTATTTT
CASSRDGESTDTQYF
>TRBJ2-7|NA|TRBV4-1|NA
TGCGCCAGCAGCCAAGATCATCTAGAGCAGGCCTACGAGCAGTACTTC
CASSQDHLEQAYEQYF
>TRBJ1-1|NA|TRBV7-9|NA
TGTGCCAGCAGGGTCGCGGCCGCTGAAGCTTTCTTT
CASRVAAAEAFF
>TRBJ1-1|NA|TRBV6-6|NA
TGTGCCAGCAGTTCCGCCTCCGGCGCTGAAGCTTTCTTT
CASSSASGAEAFF
>TRBJ1-1|NA|TRBV5-1|NA
TGCGCCAGCAGCTCGGGCACAGGCTTTAACACTGAAGCTTTCTTT
CASSSGTGFNTEAFF
>TRBJ2-2|NA|TRBV2|NA
TGTGCCAGCAAGGGCACCGGGGAGCTGTTTTTT
CASKGTGELFF
>TRBJ1-1|NA|TRBV13|NA
TGTGCCAGCAGCCCCGAGGCGGGGGCGGATAAGACTGAAGCTTTCTTT
CASSPEAGADKTEAFF
>TRBJ1-5|NA|TRBV28|NA
TGTGCCAGCAGTTTAAAAGGTAGCAATCAGCCCCAGCATTTT
CASSLKGSNQPQHF
>TRBJ2-7|once|TRBV20-1|NA
TGCAGTGCCCTCTTAGGAGGAGTTGTTTACGAGCAGTACTTC
CSALLGGVVYEQYF
>TRBJ1-2|NA|TRBV29-1|NA
TGCAGCGTTGAATGGGGCGACAGGTTCATTAACTATGGCTACACCTTC
CSVEWGDRFINYGYTF
>TRBJ1-5|NA|TRBV19|NA
TGTGCCAGTAGTATCCCGACAGGCCCCTCTAGTCAGCCCCAGCATTTT
CASSIPTGPSSQPQHF
>TRBJ2-1|NA|TRBV5-4|TRBD2
TGTGCCAGCAGCCTGACTAGCGGGGGGGCTGAGGAGCAGTTCTTC
CASSLTSGGAEEQFF
>TRBJ1-3|NA|TRBV7-9|NA
TGTGCCAGCAGCTTAGTGGACACCATATATTTT
CASSLVDTIYF
>TRBJ2-5|NA|TRBV4-2|TRBD2
TGTGCCAGCAGCCAAATGCTAGCGGGGGGCCAAGAGACCCAGTACTTC
CASSQMLAGGQETQYF
>TRBJ2-7|NA|TRBV13|NA
TGTGCCAGCAGCCGAGAGGGAAATAACTACGAGCAGTACTTC
CASSREGNNYEQYF
>TRBJ2-7|NA|TRBV11-2|NA
TGTGCCAGCAGCTTAGATCAGGGGCTCTCCTACGAGCAGTACTTC
CASSLDQGLSYEQYF
>TRBJ2-5|NA|TRBV27|NA
TGTGCCAGCAGTCCTGCCGGGAAGTTAGAGACCCAGTACTTC
CASSPAGKLETQYF
>TRBJ2-5|NA|TRBV2|NA
TGTGCCAGCAGTGAAGTGGGGGGCTTAGAGACCCAGTACTTC
CASSEVGGLETQYF
>TRBJ1-1|NA|TRBV13|NA
TGTGCCAGCAGCCAAGCGTCGACTTACACTGAAGCTTTCTTT
CASSQASTYTEAFF
>TRBJ1-1|NA|TRBV7-6|NA
TGTGCCAGCAGCTTATACAGGTTGGGTGAGGCTTTCTTT
CASSLYRLGEAFF
>TRBJ2-4|few|TRBV15|TRBD1
TGTGCCACCAGCAGGGACAGGCAAAACATTCAGTACTTC
CATSRDRQNIQYF
>TRBJ1-2|NA|TRBV13|NA
TGTGCCAGCAGCCCTTCCTGGGAGGCCCTGGGATTTGATGGCTACACCTTC
CASSPSWEALGFDGYTF
>TRBJ1-4|NA|TRBV15|TRBD1
TGTGCCACCAGCACGAGACAGGGGCCAACTAATGAAAAACTGTTTTTT
CATSTRQGPTNEKLFF
>TRBJ1-1|NA|TRBV4-3|NA
TGCGCCAGCAGCCAAGATCGCTTCGCAGGGATGAACACTGAAGCTTTCTTT
CASSQDRFAGMNTEAFF
>TRBJ2-4|NA|TRBV7-8|TRBD2
TGTGCCAGCAGCCCGGTAGCGGGGGGGGCCTCCCGCGGAAACATTCAGTACTTC
CASSPVAGGASRGNIQYF
>TRBJ2-7|NA|TRBV30|NA
TGTGCCTGGAATTGGGGGCAGTACGAGCAGTACTTC
CAWNWGQYEQYF
>TRBJ1-2|NA|TRBV7-3|NA
TGTGCCAGCAGCCTGGGGGGACGGGATGGCTACACCTTC
CASSLGGRDGYTF
>TRBJ2-1|NA|TRBV7-8|TRBD2
TGTGCCAGCAGCCGCGAGGGCTCCCCGGGACTAGCGGGGGACGATGAGCAGTTCTTC
CASSREGSPGLAGDDEQFF
>TRBJ1-5|NA|TRBV19|TRBD1
TGTGCCAGTAGTTCCCCGGACAGGGGGATTCGGAATCAGCCCCAGCATTTT
CASSSPDRGIRNQPQHF
>TRBJ2-1|NA|TRBV11-2|TRBD2
TGTGCCAGCAGCTTCGAGGGACTAGCGGCCCACTTAGATGAGCAGTTCTTC
CASSFEGLAAHLDEQFF
>TRBJ2-1|NA|TRBV6-1|NA
TGTGCCAGCACCGAGGGGGGGCTCGGACGGGGCAATGAGCAGTTCTTC
CASTEGGLGRGNEQFF
>TRBJ1-1|NA|TRBV7-9|NA
TGTGCCAGCAGCTTACCCCTAGGCGAAGCTTTCTTT
CASSLPLGEAFF